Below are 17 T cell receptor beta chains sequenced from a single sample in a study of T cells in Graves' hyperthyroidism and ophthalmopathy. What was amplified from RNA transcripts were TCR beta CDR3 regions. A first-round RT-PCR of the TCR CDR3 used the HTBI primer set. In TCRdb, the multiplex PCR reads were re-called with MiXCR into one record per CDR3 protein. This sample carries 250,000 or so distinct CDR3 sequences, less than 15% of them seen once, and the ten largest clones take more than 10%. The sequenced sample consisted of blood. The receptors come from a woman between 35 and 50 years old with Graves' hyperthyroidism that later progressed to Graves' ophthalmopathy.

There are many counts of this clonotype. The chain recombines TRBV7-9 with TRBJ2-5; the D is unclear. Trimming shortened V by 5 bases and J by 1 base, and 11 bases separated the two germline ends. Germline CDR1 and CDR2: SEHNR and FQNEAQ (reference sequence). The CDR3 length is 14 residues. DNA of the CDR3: TGTGCCAGCAGCAACCCGACGGGCCAAGAGACCCAGTACTTC. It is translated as CASSNPTGQETQYF.

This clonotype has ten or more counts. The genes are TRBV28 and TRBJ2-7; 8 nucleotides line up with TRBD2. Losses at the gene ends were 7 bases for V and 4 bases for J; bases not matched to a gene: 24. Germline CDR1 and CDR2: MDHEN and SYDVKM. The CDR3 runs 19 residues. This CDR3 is CASKPTPGVSGTPRYEQYF. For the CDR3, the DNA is TGTGCCAGCAAACCGACCCCCGGGGTTAGCGGGACACCTCGTTACGAGCAGTACTTC.

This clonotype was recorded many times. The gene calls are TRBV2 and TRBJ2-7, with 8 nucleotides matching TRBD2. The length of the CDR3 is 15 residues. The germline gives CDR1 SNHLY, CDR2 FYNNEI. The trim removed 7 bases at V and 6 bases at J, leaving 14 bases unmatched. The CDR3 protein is CASIISGKTSAEQYF. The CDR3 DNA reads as TGTGCCAGCATTATTAGCGGGAAGACCTCCGCCGAGCAGTACTTC.

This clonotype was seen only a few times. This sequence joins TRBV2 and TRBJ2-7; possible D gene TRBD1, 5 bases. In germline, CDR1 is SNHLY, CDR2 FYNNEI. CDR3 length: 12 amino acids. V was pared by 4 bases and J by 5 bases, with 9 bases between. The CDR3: CASSATVHEQYF. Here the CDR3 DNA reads TGTGCCAGCAGTGCGACAGTCCACGAGCAGTACTTC.

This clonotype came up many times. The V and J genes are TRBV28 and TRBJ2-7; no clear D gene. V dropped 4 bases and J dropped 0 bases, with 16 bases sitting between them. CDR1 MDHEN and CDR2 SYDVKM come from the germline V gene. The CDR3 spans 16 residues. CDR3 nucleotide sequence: TGTGCCAGCAGTTCTAAGATCGGACGGTACTCCTACGAGCAGTACTTC. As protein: CASSSKIGRYSYEQYF. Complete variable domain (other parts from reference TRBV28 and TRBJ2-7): DVKVTQSSRYLVKRTGEKVFLECVQDMDHENMFWYRQDPGLGLRLIYFSYDVKMKEKGDIPEGYSVSREKKERFSLILESASTNQTSMYLCASSSKIGRYSYEQYFGPGTRLTVT.

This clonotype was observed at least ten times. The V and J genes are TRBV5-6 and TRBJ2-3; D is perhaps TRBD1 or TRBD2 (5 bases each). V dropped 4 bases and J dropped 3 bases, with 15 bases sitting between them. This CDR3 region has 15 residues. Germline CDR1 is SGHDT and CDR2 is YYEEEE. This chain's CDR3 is CASSATVGVTDTQYF. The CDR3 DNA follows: TGTGCCAGCAGCGCGACAGTCGGGGTAACAGATACGCAGTATTTT.

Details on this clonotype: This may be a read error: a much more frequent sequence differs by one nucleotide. The CDR3 reads CASTGPAADTQYF. CDR3 nucleotides: TGTGCCAGCACCGGACCAGCGGCAGATACGCAGTATTTT. The gene calls are TRBV13 and TRBJ2-3, with D tentatively TRBD2 (5 bases). This CDR3 is built from 13 residues. Germline V lookup: CDR1 PRHDT, CDR2 FYEKMQ (reference sequence). Trimming removed 7 bases at V and 4 bases at J, with 12 bases between.

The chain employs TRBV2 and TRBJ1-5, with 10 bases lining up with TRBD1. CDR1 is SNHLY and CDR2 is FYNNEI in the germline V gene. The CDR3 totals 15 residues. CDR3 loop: CASDRGPLPHQPQHF. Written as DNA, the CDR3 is TGTGCTTCAGACAGGGGGCCTTTACCCCATCAGCCCCAGCATTTT.

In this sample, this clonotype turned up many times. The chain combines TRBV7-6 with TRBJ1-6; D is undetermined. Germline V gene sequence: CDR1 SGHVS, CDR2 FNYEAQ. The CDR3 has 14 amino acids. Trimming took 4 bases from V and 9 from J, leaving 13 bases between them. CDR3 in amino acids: CASSSVSGISPLHF. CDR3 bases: TGTGCCAGCAGCTCAGTATCGGGGATTTCACCCCTCCACTTT.

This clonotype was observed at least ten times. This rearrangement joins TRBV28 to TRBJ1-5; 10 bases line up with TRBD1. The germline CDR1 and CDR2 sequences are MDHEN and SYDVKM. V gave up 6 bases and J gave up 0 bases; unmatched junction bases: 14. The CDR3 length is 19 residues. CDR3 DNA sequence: TGTGCCAGCAGCACGTTGGACAGGGGGGGAGGTTATAGCAATCAGCCCCAGCATTTT. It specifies CASSTLDRGGGYSNQPQHF.

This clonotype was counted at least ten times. CDR3 sequence (DNA): TGTGCCAGCAGCCGCCGGACTAGCAGCAATGAGCAGTTCTTC. Translation: CASSRRTSSNEQFF. The chain has TRBV11-3 and TRBJ2-1; 8 nucleotides agree with TRBD2. The CDR3 extends over 14 amino acids. CDR1 is SGHNT and CDR2 is YENEEA in the germline V gene. V was pared by 5 bases and J by 6 bases, with 6 bases of the junction left unmatched.

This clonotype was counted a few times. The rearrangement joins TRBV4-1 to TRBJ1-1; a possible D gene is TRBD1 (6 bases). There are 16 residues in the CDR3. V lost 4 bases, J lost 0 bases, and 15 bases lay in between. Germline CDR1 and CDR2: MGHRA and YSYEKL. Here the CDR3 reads CASSLLQGLMNTEAFF. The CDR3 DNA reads TGCGCCAGCAGCCTTCTACAGGGCCTAATGAACACTGAAGCTTTCTTT.

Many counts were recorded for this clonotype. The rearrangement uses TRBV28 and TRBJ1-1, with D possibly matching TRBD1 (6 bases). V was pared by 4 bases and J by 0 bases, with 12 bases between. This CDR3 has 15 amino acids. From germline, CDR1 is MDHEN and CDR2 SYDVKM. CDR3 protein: CASSSDSLMNTEAFF. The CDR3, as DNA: TGTGCCAGCAGTTCGGACAGCTTAATGAACACTGAAGCTTTCTTT.

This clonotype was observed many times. This CDR3 reads CSARTDTAKNIQYF. The CDR3 region has the DNA TGCAGCGCAAGGACTGATACAGCCAAAAACATTCAGTACTTC. This chain joins TRBV29-1 and TRBJ2-4; perhaps TRBD2 as D (5 bases). This CDR3 spans 14 amino acids. V was cut by 7 bases and J by 0 bases, with 13 bases left in between. The germline gives CDR1 SQVTM, CDR2 ANQGSEA.

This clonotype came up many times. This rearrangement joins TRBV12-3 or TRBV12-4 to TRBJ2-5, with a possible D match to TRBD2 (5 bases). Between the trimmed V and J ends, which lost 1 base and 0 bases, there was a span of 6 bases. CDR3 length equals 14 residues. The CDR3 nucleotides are TGTGCCAGCAGTTTAGGAGGGTACCAAGAGACCCAGTACTTC. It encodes CASSLGGYQETQYF.

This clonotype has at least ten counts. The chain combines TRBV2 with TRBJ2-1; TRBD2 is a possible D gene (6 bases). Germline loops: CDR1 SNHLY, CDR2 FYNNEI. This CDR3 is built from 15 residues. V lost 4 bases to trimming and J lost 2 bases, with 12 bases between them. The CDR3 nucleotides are TGTGCCAGCAGTGTATCAGGAGGGCCCTACAATGAGCAGTTCTTC. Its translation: CASSVSGGPYNEQFF. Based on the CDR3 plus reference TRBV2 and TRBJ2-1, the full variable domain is EPEVTQTPSHQVTQMGQEVILRCVPISNHLYFYWYRQILGQKVEFLVSFYNNEISEKSEIFDDQFSVERPDGSNFTLKIRSTKLEDSAMYFCASSVSGGPYNEQFFGPGTRLTVL.

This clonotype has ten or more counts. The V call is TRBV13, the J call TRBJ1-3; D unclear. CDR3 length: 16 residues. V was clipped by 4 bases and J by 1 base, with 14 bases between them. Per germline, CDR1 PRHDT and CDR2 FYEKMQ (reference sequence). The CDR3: CASSSRVLRSGNTIYF. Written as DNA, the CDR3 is TGTGCCAGCAGCTCCCGGGTCCTACGGTCTGGAAACACCATATATTTT.